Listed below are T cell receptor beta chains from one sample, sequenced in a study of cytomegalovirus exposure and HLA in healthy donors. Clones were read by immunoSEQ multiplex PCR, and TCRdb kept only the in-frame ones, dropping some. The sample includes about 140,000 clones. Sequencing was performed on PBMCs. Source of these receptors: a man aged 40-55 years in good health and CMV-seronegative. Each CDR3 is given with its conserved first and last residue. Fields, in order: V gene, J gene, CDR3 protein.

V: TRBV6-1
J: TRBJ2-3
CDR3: CASSEGVSPRGTDTQYF

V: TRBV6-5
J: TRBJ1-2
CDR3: CASSLNYNYGYTF

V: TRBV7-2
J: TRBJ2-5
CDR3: CASSLRVETQYF

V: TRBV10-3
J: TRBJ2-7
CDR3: CAISVRALASYEQYF

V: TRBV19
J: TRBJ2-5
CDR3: CASSPRRGETQYF

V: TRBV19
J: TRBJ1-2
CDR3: CASTLSPGYGYTF

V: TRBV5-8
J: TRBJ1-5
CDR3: CASSLEGAISNQPQHF

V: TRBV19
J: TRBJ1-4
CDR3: CASSIGTGNNEKLFF

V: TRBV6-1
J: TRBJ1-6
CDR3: CASSVRANSPLHF

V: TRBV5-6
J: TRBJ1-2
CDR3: CASSLPGANYGYTF

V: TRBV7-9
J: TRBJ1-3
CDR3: CASSLGSGDRNTIYF

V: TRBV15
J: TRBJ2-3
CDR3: CATSSPGQRTDTQYF

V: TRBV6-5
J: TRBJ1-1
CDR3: CASSSIRGRGNTEAFF

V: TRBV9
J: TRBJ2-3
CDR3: CASSIQGAADTQYF

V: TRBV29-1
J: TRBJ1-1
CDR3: CSVEVGTQRAFF

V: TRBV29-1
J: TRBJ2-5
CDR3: CSVAQGIWETQYF

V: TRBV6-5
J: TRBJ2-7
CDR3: CASSYGQGVYEQYF

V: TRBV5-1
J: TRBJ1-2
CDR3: CASSLVGQGGIDGYTF

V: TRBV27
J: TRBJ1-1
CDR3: CASSSGGRNTEAFF

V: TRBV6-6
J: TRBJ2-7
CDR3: CASSRTGPYEQYF

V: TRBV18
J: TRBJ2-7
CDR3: CASSQRTGMDEQYF

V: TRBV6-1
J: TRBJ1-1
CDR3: CASPGNMNTEAFF

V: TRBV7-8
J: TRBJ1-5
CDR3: CASTLGYPEAQHF

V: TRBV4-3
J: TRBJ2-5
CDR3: CASSQDLVQETQYF

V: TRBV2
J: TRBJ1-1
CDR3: CASTEVYEAFF

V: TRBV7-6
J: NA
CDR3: CASSSQPRGSYEQYF

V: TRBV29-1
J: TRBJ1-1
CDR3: CSVVSRLTEAFF

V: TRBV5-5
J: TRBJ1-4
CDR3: CASSLTGAESEKLFF

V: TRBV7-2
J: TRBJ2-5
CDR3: CASSPGGPGGETQYF

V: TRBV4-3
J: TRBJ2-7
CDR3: CASSQASRDRGYEQYF

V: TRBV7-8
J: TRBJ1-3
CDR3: CASSLAAPGRNTIYF

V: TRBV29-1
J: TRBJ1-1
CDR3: CSVEVQGRDTEAFF

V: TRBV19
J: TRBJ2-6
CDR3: CASSTGLRWSGANVLTF

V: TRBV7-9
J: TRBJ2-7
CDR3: CASSSRGASYEQYF

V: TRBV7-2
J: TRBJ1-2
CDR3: CASSNRGPYGYTF

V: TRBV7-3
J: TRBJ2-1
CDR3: CASSFGQLGAYNEQFF

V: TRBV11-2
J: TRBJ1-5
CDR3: CASSFDRNQPQHF

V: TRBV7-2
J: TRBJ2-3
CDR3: CASSTSGAQAGDTQYF

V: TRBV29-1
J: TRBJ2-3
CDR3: CSEQHTDTQYF

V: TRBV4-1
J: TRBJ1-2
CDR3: CASSQPTGENGYTF

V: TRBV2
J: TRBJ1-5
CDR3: CASSEARGNNQPQHF

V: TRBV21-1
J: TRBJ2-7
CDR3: CASTGETSYEQYF